The entry below gives a single T cell receptor beta chain sequence along with its context. The data were obtained in a study of blood T cell repertoires in COVID-19. Study in general: Acute and convalescent COVID-19 samples came from the United States, Italy and Spain. T cells, B-cell-depleted T cells, or PBMCs supplied cDNA or gDNA.

Germline CDR1 WSHSY, CDR2 SAAADI. This CDR3 spans 14 amino acids. J lost 8 bases, V lost 0 bases, and 2 bases had no gene match. Authors' analysis steps: Researchers report that nucleated cell counts were estimated from reference gene primer amplification. The assay was immunoSEQ multiplex PCR, and TCRdb's table has in-frame clones only and misses some. The V and J calls and clone size were taken over from that table, and D and trimming were inferred from the DNA. The sample gives some 170,000 clones, roughly four fifths of which show up once; approximately 9.9% is in the top ten. Seattle's enrolled individuals joined amid active infection and were then monitored longitudinally.

Sample: peripheral blood. This receptor was taken from a woman aged 40 to 50 with COVID-19, enrolled during active disease. This chain joins TRBV10-2 and TRBJ2-1; 9 bases agree with TRBD2. In DNA, the CDR3 is TGCGCCAGCAGTGAGTCCCGGACTAGCGATGAGCAGTTCTTC. Its translation is CASSESRTSDEQFF.